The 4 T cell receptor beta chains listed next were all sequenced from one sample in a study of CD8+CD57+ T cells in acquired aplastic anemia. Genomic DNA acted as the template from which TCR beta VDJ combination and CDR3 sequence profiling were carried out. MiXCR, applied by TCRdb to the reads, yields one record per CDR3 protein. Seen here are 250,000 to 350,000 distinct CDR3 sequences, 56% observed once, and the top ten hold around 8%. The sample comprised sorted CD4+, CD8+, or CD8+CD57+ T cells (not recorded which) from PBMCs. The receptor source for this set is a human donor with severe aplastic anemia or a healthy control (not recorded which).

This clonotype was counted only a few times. For the CDR3, the DNA is TGTGCCACCAGCAACAGGGGATCCGGGTCACCCCTCCACTTT. Its protein is CATSNRGSGSPLHF. This chain uses TRBV15 with TRBJ1-6; 7 nucleotides agree with TRBD1. CDR3 length equals 14 residues. Germline V gene data show CDR1 as LNHNV and CDR2 as YYDKDF (reference sequence). Germline trimming cut 4 bases from V and 10 bases from J; bases unmatched to any gene: 7.

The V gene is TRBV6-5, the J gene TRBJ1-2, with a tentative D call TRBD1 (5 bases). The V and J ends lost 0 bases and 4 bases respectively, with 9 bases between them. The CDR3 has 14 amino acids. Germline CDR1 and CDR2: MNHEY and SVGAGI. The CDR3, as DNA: TGTGCCAGCAGTTACTCGGGGGAGACCTATGGCTACACCTTC. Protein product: CASSYSGETYGYTF.

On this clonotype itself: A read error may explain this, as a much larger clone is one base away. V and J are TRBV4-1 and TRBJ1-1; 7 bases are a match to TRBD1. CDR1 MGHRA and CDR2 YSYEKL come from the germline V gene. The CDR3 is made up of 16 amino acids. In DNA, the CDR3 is TGCGCCAGCAACCAAGACCCAACAGGGGTGAACACTGAAGCTTTCTTT. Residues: CASNQDPTGVNTEAFF.

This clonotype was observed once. CDR3 in amino acids: CASSVGLAGAQETQYF. The CDR3 bases are TGCGCCAGCAGTGTAGGGCTAGCGGGAGCCCAAGAGACCCAGTACTTC. V usage is TRBV10-2 and J usage is TRBJ2-5, with 10 bases fitting TRBD2. Unmatched junction bases numbered 6, after V lost 4 bases and J lost 1 base. The CDR3 has 16 residues. In germline, CDR1 is WSHSY, CDR2 SAAADI.